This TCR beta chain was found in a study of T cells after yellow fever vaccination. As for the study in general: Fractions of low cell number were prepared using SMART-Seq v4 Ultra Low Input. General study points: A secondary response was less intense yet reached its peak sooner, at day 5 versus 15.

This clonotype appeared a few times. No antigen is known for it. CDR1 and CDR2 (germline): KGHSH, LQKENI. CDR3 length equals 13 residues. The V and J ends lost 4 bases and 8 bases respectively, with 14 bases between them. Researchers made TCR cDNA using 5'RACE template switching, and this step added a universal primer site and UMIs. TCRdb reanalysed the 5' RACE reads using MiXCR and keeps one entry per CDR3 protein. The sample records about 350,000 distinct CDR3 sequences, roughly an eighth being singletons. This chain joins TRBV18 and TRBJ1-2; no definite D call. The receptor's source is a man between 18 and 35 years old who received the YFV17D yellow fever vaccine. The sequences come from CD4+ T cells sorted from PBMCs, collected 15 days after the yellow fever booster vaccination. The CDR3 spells CASSRDHSSGYTF. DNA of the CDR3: TGTGCCAGCTCACGAGACCACAGTAGCGGCTACACCTTC.